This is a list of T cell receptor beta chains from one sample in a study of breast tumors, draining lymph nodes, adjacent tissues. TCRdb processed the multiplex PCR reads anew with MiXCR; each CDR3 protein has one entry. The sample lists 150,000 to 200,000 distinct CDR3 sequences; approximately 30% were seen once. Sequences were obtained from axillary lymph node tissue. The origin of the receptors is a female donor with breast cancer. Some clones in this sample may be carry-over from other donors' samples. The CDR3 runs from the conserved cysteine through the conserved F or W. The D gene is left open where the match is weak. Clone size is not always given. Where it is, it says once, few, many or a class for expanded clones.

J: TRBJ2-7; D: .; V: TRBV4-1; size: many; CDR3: CASSNAGTIASEQYF; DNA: TGCGCCAGCAGCAACGCCGGGACAATAGCGTCCGAGCAGTACTTC
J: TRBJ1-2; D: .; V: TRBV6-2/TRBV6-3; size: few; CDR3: CASSYGQNYGYTF; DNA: TGTGCCAGCAGTTACGGACAGAACTATGGCTACACCTTC
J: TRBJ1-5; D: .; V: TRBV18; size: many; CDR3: CASSLPGNNQPQHF; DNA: TGTGCCAGCTCACTCCCGGGCAACAATCAGCCCCAGCATTTT
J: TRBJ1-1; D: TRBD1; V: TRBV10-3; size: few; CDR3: CAISEPREGAWTEAFF; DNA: TGTGCCATCAGTGAGCCACGGGAGGGGGCGTGGACTGAAGCTTTCTTT
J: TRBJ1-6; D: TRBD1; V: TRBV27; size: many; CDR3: CASSSETGVGSPLHF; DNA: TGTGCCAGCAGTTCCGAGACAGGGGTAGGTTCACCCCTCCACTTT
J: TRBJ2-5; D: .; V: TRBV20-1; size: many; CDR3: CSARDTGFAGTQYF; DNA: TGCAGTGCTAGAGATACGGGTTTCGCGGGGACCCAGTACTTC
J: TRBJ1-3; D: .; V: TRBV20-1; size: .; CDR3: CSARPGPDSGNTIYF; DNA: TGCAGTGCTAGACCCGGGCCCGACTCTGGAAACACCATATATTTT
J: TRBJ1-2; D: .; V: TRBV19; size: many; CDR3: CASSIVDDYGYTF; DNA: TGTGCCAGTAGTATAGTTGATGACTATGGCTACACCTTC
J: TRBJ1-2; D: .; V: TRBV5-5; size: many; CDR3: CASSLRGGAGYTF; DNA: TGTGCCAGCAGCCTTCGGGGGGGGGCGGGCTACACCTTC
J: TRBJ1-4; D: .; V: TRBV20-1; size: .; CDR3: CSATKLGNEKLFF; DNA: TGCAGTGCTACCAAACTAGGGAATGAAAAACTGTTTTTT
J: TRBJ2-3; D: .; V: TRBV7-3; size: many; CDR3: CASSLGISTDTQYF; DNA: TGTGCCAGCAGCTTAGGGATTAGCACAGATACGCAGTATTTT
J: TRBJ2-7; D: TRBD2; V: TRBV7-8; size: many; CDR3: CASALAGGTYEQYF; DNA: TGTGCCAGCGCTTTAGCGGGGGGCACCTACGAGCAGTACTTC
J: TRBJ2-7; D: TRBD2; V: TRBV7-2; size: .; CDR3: CASSTPRGLTPKQYF; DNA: TGTGCCAGCAGCACACCGCGGGGGTTGACCCCCAAGCAGTACTTC
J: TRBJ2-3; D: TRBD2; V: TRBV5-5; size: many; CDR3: CASKLAGGTDTQYF; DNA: TGTGCCAGCAAACTAGCGGGAGGGACAGATACGCAGTATTTT
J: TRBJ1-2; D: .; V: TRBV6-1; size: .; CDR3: CASSETSYGYTF; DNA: TGTGCCAGCAGTGAAACTTCCTATGGCTACACCTTC
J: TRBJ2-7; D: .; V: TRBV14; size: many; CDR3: CASSQGLSSYEQYF; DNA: TGTGCCAGCAGCCAAGGCCTGAGCTCCTACGAGCAGTACTTC
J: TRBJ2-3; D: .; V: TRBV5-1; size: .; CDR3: CASSLDESTDTQYF; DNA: TGCGCCAGCAGCTTGGACGAGAGCACAGATACGCAGTATTTT
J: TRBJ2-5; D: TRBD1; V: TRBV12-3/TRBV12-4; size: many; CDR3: CASSTGTGKETQYF; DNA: TGTGCCAGCAGTACCGGGACAGGGAAAGAGACCCAGTACTTC
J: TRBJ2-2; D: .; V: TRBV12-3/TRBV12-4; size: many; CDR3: CASSRPGETNTGELFF; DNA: TGTGCCAGCAGTAGACCAGGGGAAACGAACACCGGGGAGCTGTTTTTT
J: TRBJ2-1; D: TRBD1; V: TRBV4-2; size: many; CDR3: CASSRTGPDEQFF; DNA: TGTGCCAGCAGCCGGACAGGGCCGGATGAGCAGTTCTTC
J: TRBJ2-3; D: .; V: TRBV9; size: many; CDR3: CASSVVGKTDTQYF; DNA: TGTGCCAGCAGCGTAGTAGGGAAGACAGATACGCAGTATTTT
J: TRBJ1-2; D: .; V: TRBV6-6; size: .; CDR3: CASSYGPLDRSYGYTF; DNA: TGTGCCAGCAGTTATGGTCCACTGGATAGAAGCTATGGCTACACCTTC
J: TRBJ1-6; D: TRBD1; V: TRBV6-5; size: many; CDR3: CASSYETGRRRNSPLHF; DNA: TGTGCCAGCAGTTACGAGACAGGGAGGCGTAGGAATTCACCCCTCCACTTT
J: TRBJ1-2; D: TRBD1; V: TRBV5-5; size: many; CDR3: CASASPDRGAYGYTF; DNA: TGTGCCAGCGCAAGCCCCGACAGGGGTGCCTATGGCTACACCTTC
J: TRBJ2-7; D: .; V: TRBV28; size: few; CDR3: CASTFIRGATHYEQYF; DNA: TGTGCCAGCACCTTCATCCGGGGCGCGACCCACTACGAGCAGTACTTC
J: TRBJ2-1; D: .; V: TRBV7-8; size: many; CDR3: CASSAIGGHNEQFF; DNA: TGTGCCAGCAGCGCAATAGGGGGACACAATGAGCAGTTCTTC
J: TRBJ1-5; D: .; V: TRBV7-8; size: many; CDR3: CASSLRSSNQPQHF; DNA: TGTGCCAGCAGCCTCAGGAGTAGCAATCAGCCCCAGCATTTT
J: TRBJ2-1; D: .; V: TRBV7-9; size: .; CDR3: CASSPTIGEQFF; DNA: TGTGCCAGCAGCCCAACCATAGGGGAGCAGTTCTTC
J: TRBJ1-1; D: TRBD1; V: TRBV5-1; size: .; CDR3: CASSLGLQGLMATEAFF; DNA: TGCGCCAGCAGCTTGGGTCTACAGGGGCTCATGGCCACTGAAGCTTTCTTT
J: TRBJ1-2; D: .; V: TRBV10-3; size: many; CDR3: CAISESVGEYGYTF; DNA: TGTGCCATCAGTGAGTCAGTAGGGGAATATGGCTACACCTTC
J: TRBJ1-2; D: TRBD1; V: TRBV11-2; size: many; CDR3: CASSLTHRGFGYTF; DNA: TGTGCCAGCAGCTTAACGCACAGGGGTTTTGGCTACACCTTC
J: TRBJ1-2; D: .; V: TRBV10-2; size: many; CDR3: CASSESAGRSYTF; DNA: TGCGCCAGCAGTGAGTCGGCAGGGAGGAGCTACACCTTC
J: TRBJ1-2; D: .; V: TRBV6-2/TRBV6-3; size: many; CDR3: CASSFLRPGRGYTF; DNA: TGTGCCAGCAGTTTTCTCCGGCCAGGGCGAGGCTACACCTTC
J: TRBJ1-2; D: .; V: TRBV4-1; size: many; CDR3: CASSQALLQFTF; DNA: TGCGCCAGCAGCCAAGCCCTGTTACAGTTCACCTTC
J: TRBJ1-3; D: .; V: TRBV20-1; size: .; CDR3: CSARGDAGNTIYF; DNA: TGCAGTGCTAGAGGGGATGCTGGAAACACCATATATTTT
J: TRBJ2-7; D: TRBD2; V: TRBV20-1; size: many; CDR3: CSARGLGRQTGEQYF; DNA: TGCAGTGCTAGGGGACTAGGCCGACAAACCGGCGAGCAGTACTTC
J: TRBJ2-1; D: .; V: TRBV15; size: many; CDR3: CATSRDAVGDEQFF; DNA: TGTGCCACCAGCAGAGATGCCGTAGGGGATGAGCAGTTCTTC
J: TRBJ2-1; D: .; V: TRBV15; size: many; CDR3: CATSRDWAGQFF; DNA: TGTGCCACCAGCAGAGATTGGGCCGGGCAGTTCTTC
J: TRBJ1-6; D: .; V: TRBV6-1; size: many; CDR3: CASSELYSPLHF; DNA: TGTGCCAGCAGTGAATTGTATTCACCCCTCCACTTT
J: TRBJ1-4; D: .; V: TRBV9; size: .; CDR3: CASSRGGAGEKLFF; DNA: TGTGCCAGCAGTAGGGGGGGGGCTGGAGAAAAACTGTTTTTT
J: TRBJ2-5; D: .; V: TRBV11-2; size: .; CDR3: CASSGLTSVKTQYF; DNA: TGTGCCAGCAGCGGATTGACTAGTGTAAAGACCCAGTACTTC
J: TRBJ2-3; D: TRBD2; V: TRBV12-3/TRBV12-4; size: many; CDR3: CASSFHSGGAGDTQYF; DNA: TGTGCCAGCAGTTTTCATAGCGGGGGGGCAGGGGATACGCAGTATTTT
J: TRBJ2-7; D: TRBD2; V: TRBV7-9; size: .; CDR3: CANSLAGATYEQYF; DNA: TGTGCCAACAGCTTAGCGGGGGCCACCTACGAGCAGTACTTC
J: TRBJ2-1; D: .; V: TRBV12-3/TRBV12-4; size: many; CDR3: CASIYRSGSYNEQFF; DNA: TGTGCCAGCATTTACCGCAGCGGTTCCTACAATGAGCAGTTCTTC